Many counts were recorded for the clone carrying this TCR beta chain. The germline CDR1 and CDR2 sequences are SGHNT and YYREEE (reference sequence). V was clipped by 2 bases and J by 4 bases, with 12 bases between them. The CDR3 totals 14 residues. These data are taken from a study of molecular identifiers for immune sequencing clone quantification. TCRdb analysed the PCR reads with MiXCR anew, one entry per CDR3 protein. The repertoire consists of hundreds of thousands of distinct CDR3 sequences, with 25% occurring once and the leading ten covering 0.7% to 0.95%. Isolation of naive CD8 T cells was achieved by sorting on a CD8+CD4-CCR7+CD45RA+ phenotype.

The chain combines TRBV5-4 with TRBJ1-1; no clear D gene. This clonotype was obtained from a human donor in good health. Some libraries in this study had Jurkat cell RNA spiked in. The sample taken for sequencing was naive CD8+ T cells from blood, with Jurkat cell RNA spiked in. As for subset: FACS-sorted CD8+CD4-CCR7+CD45RA+ naive T cells. The CDR3: CASSFSPGSTEAFF. In DNA form, the CDR3 reads TGTGCCAGCAGCTTCTCCCCCGGGAGCACTGAAGCTTTCTTT.